This is a list of T cell receptor beta chains from one sample in a study of blood T cell repertoires in COVID-19. TCRdb keeps only in-frame clones here, not all; method: immunoSEQ multiplex PCR. This sample yields 250,000 to 350,000 clones, of which around 85% are seen a single time; roughly 2.7% belongs to the top ten. The specimen was PBMCs or T cells enriched from blood (not recorded which). Every receptor here comes from a woman aged 45-65 years who had recovered from COVID-19. Each CDR3 is given with its conserved first and last residue. A D gene is named only where the DNA matches it firmly. The listing skips clone size in some rows; elsewhere it reads once, few, many or a size class.

V gene,D gene,J gene,clone size,CDR3 protein,CDR3 DNA
TRBV5-4,TRBD1,TRBJ1-2,-,CASSLRDSQGADGYTF,TGTGCCAGCAGCTTGAGGGATTCACAGGGGGCGGACGGCTACACCTTC
TRBV6-5,-,TRBJ1-4,-,CASIRIHSPGEKLFF,TGTGCCAGCATTCGAATCCACAGCCCGGGGGAAAAACTGTTTTTT
TRBV18,-,TRBJ2-3,-,CASSPNGDTQYF,TGTGCCAGCTCCCCGAACGGAGATACGCAGTATTTT
TRBV6-5,TRBD1,TRBJ1-1,-,CASSTTGLREAFF,TGTGCCAGCAGTACGACAGGGTTGAGAGAAGCTTTCTTT
TRBV6-5,TRBD1,TRBJ1-6,-,CASSLRTGEGSPLHF,TGTGCCAGCAGTCTCCGGACAGGGGAGGGTTCACCCCTCCACTTT
TRBV5-1,-,TRBJ2-3,-,CASSKVQGSTDTQYF,TGCGCCAGCAGCAAAGTACAGGGAAGCACAGATACGCAGTATTTT
TRBV25-1,-,TRBJ2-7,-,CASSPSGLGREQYF,TGTGCCAGCAGTCCTTCGGGACTCGGTCGCGAGCAGTACTTC
TRBV19,TRBD1,TRBJ1-2,once,CASSNTGTGLYGYTF,TGTGCCAGTAGTAATACCGGGACAGGGCTCTATGGCTACACCTTC
TRBV3-1/TRBV3-2,-,TRBJ2-7,-,CASSLDRTYEQYF,TGTGCCAGCAGCCTGGACAGAACCTACGAGCAGTACTTC
TRBV5-1,-,TRBJ1-1,-,CASSPSLGHQNTEAFF,TGCGCCAGCAGCCCTTCACTCGGACACCAGAACACTGAAGCTTTCTTT
TRBV2,-,TRBJ1-1,-,CASSLTRGSTEAFF,TGTGCCAGCAGTCTGACCCGGGGGAGCACTGAAGCTTTCTTT
TRBV7-9,TRBD1,TRBJ1-2,many,CASSAGTGTSYGYTF,TGTGCCAGCAGCGCAGGGACAGGGACTTCATATGGCTACACCTTC
TRBV19,-,TRBJ2-1,-,CASTAGYNEQFF,TGTGCCAGTACTGCAGGATACAATGAGCAGTTCTTC
TRBV7-9,TRBD1,TRBJ1-1,-,CASSLGRQGPDTEAFF,TGTGCCAGCAGCTTAGGGAGACAGGGGCCCGACACTGAAGCTTTCTTT
TRBV7-3,-,TRBJ2-1,-,CASSLHFSSYNEQFF,TGTGCCAGCAGCTTACATTTTAGCTCCTACAATGAGCAGTTCTTC
TRBV3-1/TRBV3-2,TRBD2,TRBJ2-5,-,CASSPGLAGETQYF,TGTGCCAGCAGCCCGGGACTAGCCGGAGAGACCCAGTACTTC
TRBV15,TRBD2,TRBJ2-3,once,CATSRDGASLAGAGDTQYF,TGTGCCACCAGCAGAGATGGGGCCAGCTTAGCGGGAGCCGGGGATACGCAGTATTTT
TRBV24-1,-,TRBJ2-2,-,CATSDSYRDTGELFF,TGTGCCACCAGTGACTCATACCGGGACACCGGGGAGCTGTTTTTT
TRBV7-8,-,TRBJ1-3,-,CASSKGGFGDTIYF,TGTGCCAGCAGCAAGGGGGGGTTTGGGGACACCATATATTTT
TRBV12-3/TRBV12-4,-,TRBJ1-4,-,CASSTATNEKLFF,TGTGCCAGCAGTACAGCAACTAATGAAAAACTGTTTTTT
TRBV7-9,TRBD1,TRBJ1-1,-,CASSLGDRKTEAFF,TGTGCCAGCAGCTTAGGGGACAGAAAAACTGAAGCTTTCTTT
TRBV7-3,TRBD2,TRBJ2-3,-,CASSLIGGIDTQYF,TGTGCCAGCAGCTTAATCGGGGGGATAGATACGCAGTATTTT
TRBV7-2,-,TRBJ2-3,-,CASSFPGLPDTQYF,TGTGCCAGCAGCTTCCCGGGACTTCCAGATACGCAGTATTTT
TRBV4-1,TRBD1,TRBJ1-2,-,CASSQGQTGAGYGYTF,TGCGCCAGCAGCCAAGGTCAGACAGGGGCTGGCTATGGCTACACCTTC
TRBV5-1,-,TRBJ1-2,-,CASSLADWYSNYGYTF,TGCGCCAGCAGCTTGGCAGACTGGTATAGTAACTATGGCTACACCTTC
TRBV6-1,TRBD1,TRBJ1-2,many,CASSEEGTGGRGYTF,TGTGCCAGCAGTGAAGAGGGGACAGGGGGCCGTGGCTACACCTTC
TRBV19,-,TRBJ2-7,-,CASRSSGEQYF,TGTGCCAGTAGGTCGAGCGGCGAGCAGTACTTC
TRBV3-1/TRBV3-2,TRBD2,TRBJ2-3,-,CASSQVGLAVTDTQYF,TGTGCCAGCAGCCAAGTCGGACTAGCGGTCACAGATACGCAGTATTTT
TRBV7-2,-,TRBJ2-5,-,CASSISETQYF,TGTGCCAGCAGCATCTCAGAGACCCAGTACTTC
TRBV19,-,TRBJ1-5,once,CASSIFGEYNQPQHF,TGTGCCAGTAGTATCTTTGGAGAGTACAATCAGCCCCAGCATTTT
TRBV10-3,TRBD1,TRBJ1-5,-,CAISEGQGSNQPQHF,TGTGCCATCAGCGAGGGACAGGGGAGCAATCAGCCCCAGCATTTT
TRBV18,-,TRBJ1-2,-,CASSPLGLKTSPYGYTF,TGTGCCAGCTCACCACTCGGGTTGAAGACTTCGCCCTATGGCTACACCTTC
TRBV5-4,TRBD2,TRBJ2-1,-,CASSSSGGAYYNEQFF,TGTGCCAGCAGTTCTAGCGGGGGGGCTTACTACAATGAGCAGTTCTTC
TRBV5-4,-,TRBJ1-4,-,CASSSKVGGPSEKLFF,TGTGCCAGCAGTTCCAAGGTGGGCGGGCCGAGTGAAAAACTGTTTTTT
TRBV2,-,TRBJ1-3,-,CASSPQMSGNTIYF,TGTGCCAGCAGTCCCCAGATGTCGGGAAACACCATATATTTT
TRBV7-9,TRBD2,TRBJ2-7,once,CASRPKIGGGSYEQYF,TGTGCCAGCAGACCAAAAATCGGCGGCGGGAGCTACGAGCAGTACTTC
TRBV6-2/TRBV6-3,TRBD2,TRBJ2-3,-,CASSSGLAGGSFTDTQYF,TGTGCCAGCAGCTCCGGACTAGCGGGAGGGTCCTTCACAGATACGCAGTATTTT
TRBV29-1,TRBD1,TRBJ1-1,-,CSVRQGAGTEAFF,TGCAGCGTCCGACAGGGGGCAGGCACTGAAGCTTTCTTT
TRBV18,-,TRBJ2-2,-,CASSRQGNTGELFF,TGTGCCAGCTCACGGCAGGGAAACACCGGGGAGCTGTTTTTT
TRBV19,TRBD1,TRBJ1-5,-,CASSMGQGNQPQHF,TGTGCCAGTAGTATGGGACAGGGGAATCAGCCCCAGCATTTT
TRBV24-1,-,TRBJ1-2,-,CATSEQGPGGYTF,TGTGCCACCAGTGAACAGGGTCCGGGTGGCTACACCTTC
TRBV30,TRBD1,TRBJ1-5,-,CAWSRGDRGTNQPQHF,TGTGCCTGGAGTCGTGGAGACAGGGGAACAAATCAGCCCCAGCATTTT
TRBV5-6,-,TRBJ1-4,-,CASSFQQADEKLFF,TGTGCCAGCAGCTTCCAACAGGCTGATGAAAAACTGTTTTTT
TRBV5-6,-,TRBJ1-4,-,CASSFRQRSTNEKLFF,TGTGCCAGCAGCTTCCGTCAGCGGAGTACTAATGAAAAACTGTTTTTT
TRBV6-2/TRBV6-3,TRBD2,TRBJ2-7,-,CASSTGREVSNEQYF,TGTGCCAGCAGTACGGGGCGGGAGGTTTCCAACGAGCAGTACTTC
TRBV29-1,-,TRBJ1-6,once,CSATEGHDNSPLHF,TGCAGCGCCACCGAGGGACACGACAATTCACCCCTCCACTTT
TRBV11-2,-,TRBJ1-6,-,CASSFGGGTLHF,TGTGCCAGCAGCTTTGGGGGCGGAACCCTCCACTTT
TRBV10-1,TRBD2,TRBJ2-2,-,CASSESSGGSNTGELFF,TGCGCCAGCAGTGAGTCCAGCGGGGGGTCGAACACCGGGGAGCTGTTTTTT
TRBV28,TRBD1,TRBJ1-1,-,CASSPGTAGVTEAFF,TGTGCCAGCAGTCCCGGGACAGCGGGGGTCACTGAAGCTTTCTTT
TRBV19,TRBD2,TRBJ2-7,-,CASSLKGTSGVHEQYF,TGTGCCAGTAGCCTAAAAGGGACTAGCGGGGTACACGAGCAGTACTTC
TRBV4-1,TRBD1,TRBJ2-3,-,CASTLQGAGTDTQYF,TGCGCCAGCACCCTACAGGGGGCGGGCACAGATACGCAGTATTTT